The entry below gives a single TCR beta chain sequence along with its context. Its target is unknown. The treatment is: approximately 10-day PBMC culture with coronavirus spike peptide pools or control peptides (ViraFEST assay). Cultures used more than 1.5 million PBMCs per well, approximately 9.8 IU/ml IL-2 and around 9.2 ug/ml peptides. This specimen belongs to a study of vaccination and CD4 T cells after COVID-19. Across the study: Six male and four female convalescents took part, two of them Hispanic. Study-level points and caveats: Median about 86% of reactive clones detected in convalescent patients emerged only post-vaccination. Convalescent patient numbers were relatively low, with no early post-infection timepoints.

V dropped 4 bases and J dropped 1 base, with 16 bases sitting between them. The length of the CDR3 is 15 residues. CDR1 and CDR2 from the germline V gene are DFQATT and SNEGSKA (reference sequence). Sequencing of the DNA from cultured CD4+ T cells was carried out with the Oncomine TCR Beta short-read assay. TCRdb called the PCR reads again in MiXCR, with one record for every CDR3 protein. The sample lists over 10,000 distinct CDR3 sequences, 65% to 80% occurring once. The origin of this receptor is a human donor who had recovered from COVID-19. The chain joins TRBV20-1 to TRBJ1-1, with D possibly being TRBD1 (5 bases). What was sequenced was CD4+ T cells from blood, cultured in vitro. CDR3 nucleotides: TGCAGTGCTAAAGAGGGACGGAACCCGAACACTGAAGCTTTCTTT. Its translation is CSAKEGRNPNTEAFF.